The sequence of this T cell receptor beta chain was determined in a study of blood T cell repertoires in COVID-19. Study background: Researchers got acute and convalescent COVID-19 samples from the United States, Italy and Spain.

Trimming left V 2 bases short and J 1 base short, with 8 bases between. This CDR3 spans 14 amino acids. Germline assignment: CDR1 KGHSH and CDR2 LQKENI. Method: immunoSEQ multiplex PCR; TCRdb's copy keeps in-frame clones and lacks some. The sample shows tens of thousands of clones, about 86% of them seen only once. The receptor comes from a man aged 55 to 70 with acute or convalescent COVID-19. Sample: peripheral blood. The V and J genes are TRBV18 and TRBJ1-2; D call uncertain. This CDR3 is CASSPGSGNYGYTF. The CDR3 region has the DNA TGTGCCAGCTCACCAGGGAGTGGTAACTATGGCTACACCTTC.